These 12 T cell receptor beta chains share one sample of origin, sequenced in a study of blood T cell repertoires in COVID-19. Measured with immunoSEQ multiplex PCR; TCRdb has only the in-frame clones, and not every one. The table includes fewer than 85,000 clones, roughly 80% detected once. Input material: peripheral blood. Receptors originate from a woman in her fifties or sixties with acute or convalescent COVID-19.

The chain has TRBV7-3 and TRBJ1-3, with TRBD1 identical over 7 bases. Germline values: CDR1 SGHTA, CDR2 FQGTGA. With V trimmed by 5 bases and J by 11 bases, 9 bases remained unmatched. There are 13 residues in the CDR3. The CDR3 here is CASSQERTGPIYF. CDR3 sequence (DNA): TGTGCCAGCAGCCAAGAGCGGACAGGACCCATATATTTT.

The chain links TRBV5-1 to TRBJ1-6, with TRBD1 as a possible D gene (5 bases). CDR1 is SGHRS and CDR2 is YFSETQ in the germline V gene. Trimming left V 0 bases short and J 7 bases short, with 11 bases between. This CDR3 is 15 amino acids long. The CDR3 nucleotides read TGCGCCAGCAGCTTGGGGGGCTTGATGAATTCACCCCTCCACTTT. Its translation: CASSLGGLMNSPLHF.

The rearrangement links TRBV5-3 to TRBJ2-2, with D possibly TRBD1 on 6 matching bases. TRBV5-3 falls under the ORF class, with uncertain function. V lost 4 bases to trimming and J lost 3 bases, with 7 bases between them. CDR3 length: 13 amino acids. The CDR3 sequence: CARSNRDTGELFF. DNA for the CDR3: TGTGCCAGAAGCAACAGGGACACCGGGGAGCTGTTTTTT.

A remark on this clone: One end of the junction does not line up with germline, which may come from a read error. The rearrangement uses TRBV5-5 and TRBJ2-3; D might be TRBD2 (6 bases). CDR3 length equals 16 residues. Germline V gene sequence: CDR1 SGHKS, CDR2 YYEKEE (reference sequence). For the CDR3, the DNA is TGTGCCAGCAGCTTTAGGGCAGACTATTCGCCGGGGGAAATTCCCTTT. It specifies CASSFRADYSPGEIPF.

The V call is TRBV7-9, the J call TRBJ1-2; 9 bases align to TRBD1. Losses at the gene ends were 5 bases for V and 0 bases for J; bases not matched to a gene: 10. The germline gives CDR1 SEHNR, CDR2 FQNEAQ (reference sequence). This CDR3 has 17 residues. Written as DNA, the CDR3 is TGTGCCAGCAGCCCCGGACAGGGGTCCCTCTCTAACTATGGCTACACCTTC. It translates to CASSPGQGSLSNYGYTF.

This clone appeared a few times. The gene calls are TRBV19 and TRBJ1-6; D is possibly TRBD1 (5 bases). V lost 4 bases, J lost 7 bases, and 32 bases lay in between. The length of the CDR3 is 21 residues. CDR1 LNHDA and CDR2 SQIVND come from the germline V gene (reference sequence). Written as DNA, the CDR3 is TGTGCCAGTAGTACCAGCTTCTCAGGGCTAGATAGATTGTTGTGGAATTCACCCCTCCACTTT. Its translation: CASSTSFSGLDRLLWNSPLHF. The variable domain in full, with the rest retrieved from reference TRBV19 and TRBJ1-6, is DGGITQSPKYLFRKEGQNVTLSCEQNLNHDAMYWYRQDPGQGLRLIYYSQIVNDFQKGDIAEGYSVSREKKESFPLTVTSAQKNPTAFYLCASSTSFSGLDRLLWNSPLHFGNGTRLTVT.

In this sample, this clone turned up once. J is TRBJ1-2 and V is TRBV3-1 (or the pseudogene TRBV3-2); 7 nucleotides agree with TRBD1. The junction had 13 bases not matched to a gene; V was cut back by 0 bases and J by 6 bases. The CDR3 sequence is 17 residues long. The germline CDR1 and CDR2 sequences are LGHDT and YNNKEL (reference sequence). CDR3 sequence (DNA): TGTGCCAGCAGCCAAGATCAAGTCCCCCGGAGGGGGCATGGCTACACCTTC. The encoded protein is CASSQDQVPRRGHGYTF.

This clone came up once. The chain employs TRBV4-3 and TRBJ1-2, with no clear D. Germline CDR1 and CDR2: LGHNA and YSLEER. V was shortened by 4 bases and J by 4 bases, with 16 bases between the two germline ends. CDR3 length: 15 amino acids. The DNA of the CDR3 is TGCGCCAGCAGCCCTCAGACGCCTAGTTTCTATGGCTACACCTTC. It encodes CASSPQTPSFYGYTF.

This clone was seen once. The gene calls are TRBV5-1 and TRBJ1-2; TRBD1 matches 9 bases. J gave up 4 bases and V 2 bases, and 9 bases lay outside the gene matches. Looked up from germline, CDR1 is SGHRS and CDR2 is YFSETQ. The CDR3 loop spans 16 amino acids. CDR3 sequence (DNA): TGCGCCAGCAGCTTCCGGGACAGGGCAAAGACCTATGGCTACACCTTC. This translates into CASSFRDRAKTYGYTF. The variable domain in full, completed from reference TRBV5-1 and TRBJ1-2, reads KAGVTQTPRYLIKTRGQQVTLSCSPISGHRSVSWYQQTPGQGLQFLFEYFSETQRNKGNFPGRFSGRQFSNSRSEMNVSTLELGDSALYLCASSFRDRAKTYGYTFGSGTRLTVV.

The chain links TRBV18 to TRBJ1-1, with 7 bases aligning to TRBD1. The germline CDR1 and CDR2 sequences are KGHSH and LQKENI. The CDR3 consists of 13 residues. With 7 bases clipped from V and 1 base from J, the junction kept 3 bases outside the gene matches. CDR3 in amino acids: CASFGTANTEAFF. The CDR3 DNA follows: TGTGCCAGCTTCGGGACAGCGAACACTGAAGCTTTCTTT.

This clone was recorded a few times. This rearrangement joins TRBV5-1 to TRBJ1-1, with D possibly being TRBD1 (6 bases). CDR3 length: 15 amino acids. Between the trimmed V and J ends, which lost 2 bases and 8 bases, there was a span of 19 bases. CDR1 is SGHRS and CDR2 is YFSETQ in the germline V gene. The CDR3, as DNA: TGCGCCAGCAGCTTTGGCCTAGGACAGAGGTTAGAAGCTTTCTTT. Translating gives CASSFGLGQRLEAFF.

The CDR3 protein is CSVGTENTGELFF. CDR3 nucleotide sequence: TGCAGCGTTGGGACAGAAAACACCGGGGAGCTGTTTTTT. The chain carries TRBV29-1 and TRBJ2-2; possibly TRBD1 for D (6 bases). CDR3 size: 13 residues. Germline loops: CDR1 SQVTM, CDR2 ANQGSEA. V lost 4 bases to trimming and J lost 2 bases, with 8 bases between them.